This T cell receptor beta chain was obtained from a study of Ad26.COV2.S vaccination and SARS-CoV-2 variants. Findings and limits, study-wide: A substantial breadth of spike-specific CD8+ and CD4+ T cell responses after vaccination has been reported. Breadth measured for non-spike TCRs was similar across vaccine and placebo recipients. Possible underestimation of total T cell responses by the TCR breadth and depth analyses was noted.

The CDR3 length is 15 residues. Noted treatment: 19 received Ad26.COV2.S at low or high dose, single or two shots; 5 received placebo; per-sample allocation not given. It was on day 63 after the first vaccine or placebo injection that samples were taken. An adult aged 18-55 years in Boston served as the donor. Worth noting for this clone: Its antigen is as yet unknown.

TCRdb's table, derived via immunoSEQ multiplex PCR, lists solely in-frame clones and lacks some. Found here are about 440,000 clones, about 90% of them singletons; the top ten hold roughly 4%. The sample consisted of peripheral blood, taken in a trial of Ad26.COV2.S vaccine versus placebo. J is TRBJ2-7 and V is TRBV21-1; TRBD2 was called by the table and not checked on the DNA. TRBV21-1 is described as a pseudogene. The TCR sequence derives from a person aged 18 to 59 who received the Ad26.COV2.S COVID-19 vaccine or a placebo. The CDR3 DNA follows: TGTGCCAGCAGCGGGGGACTAGCGGGAGTGGGCGAGCAGTACTTC. This encodes CASSGGLAGVGEQYF.